Below, one TCR beta chain is given with its context. This clone came up a few times. The antigen it binds to is not known. Per-nucleotide qualities are absent, and no much larger clonotype sits a single base away. The High Capacity cDNA Reverse Transcription Kit was used to reverse transcribe all of the isolated RNA, meaning that expressed TCRB transcripts were what got sequenced. Deep immunoSEQ sequencing was performed on naive, central memory and regulatory T cell samples, with an average of roughly 3.5 million total reads per sample. Sorted cells were lysed in RLT buffer and RNA was extracted with DNase-treated RNeasy Micro or Mini kits, depending on cell number. To prevent cross-contamination, each cell subset was processed individually, whereas patient and healthy donor samples were processed jointly. The immunoSEQ multiplex PCR was used to amplify TCRB sequences from cDNA, generating 87-bp fragments that spanned the CDR3 region. Amplicons were sequenced on the Illumina HiSeq platform. Per the source publication's procedure: Synthetic template baselines were used to correct PCR bias computationally, reads within Hamming distance 2 were collapsed together, and singletons that could not be merged were discarded. By aligning reads against IMGT, V, D and J genes, CDR3 length, and insertions or deletions at six rearrangement sites were assigned. Within each subset, clonotype counts were normalized to the number of sorted cells before true diversity and Gini coefficients were calculated with the tcR R package. The overlap coefficient, calculated on TCRB nucleotide sequences, was used to quantify repertoire sharing. Out-of-frame TCRB sequences from naive cells were analyzed as a proxy for the pre-selection repertoire. TCRdb mirrors the immuneACCESS table, restricted to in-frame sequences. Some clones are absent from its copies; in checked studies, under half trace to an unresolved V gene, and the reason for the others is unknown. The DNA was the basis for D and trimming; V, J and clone size are from that table. This sample gives just under 150,000 clones in total; about 9.4% of them show up just once. The ten largest clones capture 1.3% of the sample.

The source of the sample is a study of beta chain features in type 1 diabetes (dated by TCRdb to between 2017 and 2018). The study in broad terms: Mean age, gender distribution, total cell number and subset yield were not different between patients and healthy donors. A total of roughly 110 million sorted cells were examined across all samples, and the number of cells per subset was strongly correlated with RNA yield. In the study, recently diagnosed type 1 diabetes patients and matched healthy donors were compared on the TCRB repertoires of their sorted circulating CD4+ T cell subsets. Regulatory and stem cell-like memory subsets were obtained from only 8 patients and roughly 8 healthy donors, while naive and central memory subsets were obtained from all 28 donors. General study outcomes and caveats: Because cDNA was sequenced instead of genomic DNA, highly expressing activated cells could be over-represented, though the groups showed no difference in activation or CD3 levels. PCR may preferentially amplify shorter templates, but because patient and control samples were amplified and corrected together, any resulting skew would affect both groups equally. In all four CD4+ subsets, TCRB CDR3 length was moderately but significantly shorter in type 1 diabetes patients. Naive, central memory and regulatory TCRB repertoires appeared to be more similar among patients than among healthy donors. HLA sub-analyses involved small numbers of individuals, so any influence of HLA type on TCRB rearrangement remained unresolved. Patients with type 1 diabetes made fewer insertions and deleted more nucleotides at VDJ recombination sites, implying thymic rearrangement abnormalities.

A single peripheral blood draw of about 120 mL on average was collected from each donor into heparinised tubes. A BD FACSAria II and a panel including CD45RO, CCR7, CD25, CD127, CD95 and CD27 were used to sort naive, central memory, regulatory and stem cell-like memory CD4+ T cells. A purity above 95% was achieved for all sorted populations. PBMCs were isolated right away by Lymphoprep density gradient centrifugation and were stained directly, without culture. So that batch effects would be minimized, each experiment stained and sorted samples in pairs, pairing one healthy donor with one patient. This sequence was found in a man aged 18-30 years in good health. Sequencing was performed on naive CD4+ T cells from blood. The label giving this sample's cell subset or site can be read as: true naive CD4+ T cells.

The DNA is TGTGCCAGCAGCTCCGATTGGGCAGGATCGAACTATGGCTACACCTTC. This gives the protein CASSSDWAGSNYGYTF. The chain is encoded by TRBV7-2 joined to TRBJ1-2; no confident D gene assignment can be made. CDR1 and CDR2, per the germline V gene, are SGHTA and FQGNSA. Inclusive of the bounding cysteine and phenylalanine, the CDR3 is 16 residues long. Only the CDR3 part of the read is kept: 48 bases, read in frame from the first base. V is clipped by 4 bases and J by 2 bases, and the sequence between their germline boundaries is 17 bases long.